What follows are 18 T cell receptor beta chains derived from one specimen sequenced in a study of blood T cell repertoires in COVID-19. The data were produced by immunoSEQ multiplex PCR, yet TCRdb's version contains in-frame clones alone and is incomplete. This sample has about 100,000 clones, with roughly nine tenths found just once. The specimen was peripheral blood. The receptors derive from a human donor with active COVID-19. The donor label of this sample is uncertain.

This chain joins TRBV11-1 and TRBJ1-1; D gene uncertain. Germline-derived CDR1 and CDR2 are SGHAT and FQDESV (reference sequence). CDR3 size: 15 residues. V lost 4 bases and J 4 bases, leaving 16 bases between the germline ends. CDR3 loop: CASSYPGPQGTEAFF. The CDR3 coding sequence is TGTGCCAGCAGCTACCCAGGTCCCCAAGGCACTGAAGCTTTCTTT.

The rearrangement links TRBV7-2 to TRBJ1-1; D ambiguous. This CDR3 has 16 amino acids. V was shortened by 3 bases and J by 1 base, with 15 bases between the two germline ends. Germline-derived CDR1 and CDR2 are SGHTA and FQGNSA. The CDR3 sequence is CASSFGLVGPNTEAFF. The DNA for the CDR3 is TGTGCCAGCAGCTTTGGTTTAGTTGGGCCGAACACTGAAGCTTTCTTT.

The chain carries TRBV10-3 and TRBJ1-2, with 9 nucleotides matching TRBD1. This CDR3 is 15 amino acids long. In germline, CDR1 is ENHRY, CDR2 SYGVKD. The J segment lost 3 bases and the V segment lost 2 bases, leaving 4 bases of the junction unmatched. CDR3 loop: CAISEPGQGDYGYTF. Written as DNA, the CDR3 is TGTGCCATCAGTGAGCCGGGACAGGGAGACTATGGCTACACCTTC.

The J gene is TRBJ1-1, the V gene TRBV28, with D possibly matching TRBD1 (5 bases). The CDR3 runs to 12 residues. Germline assignment: CDR1 MDHEN and CDR2 SYDVKM. Trimming pared 7 bases from V and 11 bases from J, leaving 17 bases between. CDR3 amino acids: CASKEGTGRAFF. Here the CDR3 DNA reads TGTGCCAGCAAGGAGGGAACAGGTCGGGCTTTCTTT.

The sample holds a few counts of this clone. The chain recombines TRBV6-5 with TRBJ2-4; 7 bases are a match to TRBD1. The ends lost 8 bases at V and 9 bases at J; junction bases unmatched: 10. The germline V gene has CDR1 MNHEY and CDR2 SVGAGI. This CDR3 region has 13 residues. CDR3 amino acids: CASLKTGSTIQYF. The CDR3 region has the DNA TGTGCCAGCCTTAAGACAGGGTCGACCATTCAGTACTTC.

The chain uses TRBV5-1 and TRBJ2-7; weak D call: TRBD1 (6 bases). Looked up from germline, CDR1 is SGHRS and CDR2 is YFSETQ. The CDR3 contains 15 residues. V was cut by 4 bases and J by 6 bases, with 20 bases left in between. This CDR3 reads CASSREDSKGSEQYF. Here the CDR3 DNA reads TGCGCCAGCAGCCGTGAGGACAGTAAGGGATCCGAGCAGTACTTC.

This chain uses TRBV27 with TRBJ2-7; D possibly corresponds to TRBD1 (6 bases). V gave up 6 bases and J gave up 10 bases, with 19 bases separating them. This CDR3 has 13 residues. In germline, CDR1 is MNHEY, CDR2 SMNVEV (reference sequence). The CDR3, as DNA: TGTGCCAGCAGCTGGTCCTCGACAGGCCTCCAGTACTTC. Translated: CASSWSSTGLQYF.

The chain combines TRBV7-9 with TRBJ1-5; D gene ambiguous. The CDR3 contains 14 residues. Germline V gives CDR1 SEHNR, CDR2 FQNEAQ (reference sequence). Deletions cut 5 bases from V and 0 bases from J, with 8 bases between. CDR3 protein: CASSRDNSNQPQHF. The CDR3 DNA follows: TGTGCCAGCAGCAGAGATAATAGCAATCAGCCCCAGCATTTT.

The chain is built from TRBV6-2 or TRBV6-3 and TRBJ1-1; D not resolved. The CDR3 totals 14 residues. Per the germline V gene, CDR1 is MNHEY and CDR2 is SVGEGT. Trimming removed 6 bases from V and 2 bases from J, with 13 bases in between. The DNA for the CDR3 is TGTGCCAGCAGCCCTGCCGGAGATAACACTGAAGCTTTCTTT. It codes for CASSPAGDNTEAFF.

The chain couples TRBV18 to TRBJ2-1; 14 bases agree with TRBD2. V shed 0 bases, J shed 8 bases, and the junction held 3 bases outside the gene matches. Germline V gene sequence: CDR1 KGHSH, CDR2 LQKENI. This CDR3 has 16 amino acids. CDR3 residues: CASSPPGLAGAYEQFF. The CDR3 coding sequence is TGTGCCAGCTCACCACCGGGACTAGCGGGGGCGTATGAGCAGTTCTTC.

This clone was counted between two and nine times. J is TRBJ2-1 and V is TRBV9; TRBD1 is a possible D gene (6 bases). CDR3 length equals 13 residues. Trimming shortened V by 4 bases and J by 6 bases, and 11 bases separated the two germline ends. CDR1 is SGDLS and CDR2 is YYNGEE in the germline V gene. For the CDR3, the DNA is TGTGCCAGCAGCATACTAGGGGGCAATGAGCAGTTCTTC. Protein sequence: CASSILGGNEQFF.

The V gene is TRBV7-2, the J gene TRBJ2-3, with TRBD2 identical over 9 bases. Germline CDR1 and CDR2: SGHTA and FQGNSA. The CDR3 has 15 amino acids. V lost 0 bases and J lost 5; bases outside the gene matches: 3. The CDR3 nucleotides read TGTGCCAGCAGCTTAGCAGTTAGCGGGGGAGATACGCAGTATTTT. As protein: CASSLAVSGGDTQYF. Variable domain in full (rest from reference TRBV7-2 and TRBJ2-3): GAGVSQSPSNKVTEKGKDVELRCDPISGHTALYWYRQSLGQGLEFLIYFQGNSAPDKSGLPSDRFSAERTGGSVSTLTIQRTQQEDSAVYLCASSLAVSGGDTQYFGPGTRLTVL.

The rearrangement joins TRBV6-5 to TRBJ2-7; the match to TRBD1 covers 9 bases. J lost 0 bases, V lost 7 bases, and 7 bases had no gene match. CDR3 length equals 15 residues. Germline CDR1 and CDR2: MNHEY and SVGAGI. CDR3 DNA: TGTGCCAGCACCGGACAGGGGTCGAGCTCCTACGAGCAGTACTTC. It translates to CASTGQGSSSYEQYF.

V usage is TRBV15 and J usage is TRBJ2-2; 11 bases map to TRBD1. The CDR3 consists of 18 residues. Germline CDR1 is LNHNV and CDR2 is YYDKDF (reference sequence). The V and J ends lost 0 bases and 13 bases, in that order; junction bases with no gene match: 16. CDR3 DNA sequence: TGTGCCACCAGCAGAGATCTGGCCTCTCGGGACAGGGGGGGTATGCTGTTTTTT. It translates to CATSRDLASRDRGGMLFF.

This chain links TRBV5-1 with TRBJ2-5, with 8 bases identical to TRBD1. Trimming removed 1 base from V and 4 bases from J; junction bases left unmatched: 6. This CDR3 spans 15 amino acids. Looked up from germline, CDR1 is SGHRS and CDR2 is YFSETQ. The CDR3 protein is CASSLLGQGGETQYF. CDR3 bases: TGCGCCAGCAGCTTGCTAGGACAGGGAGGAGAGACCCAGTACTTC.

V usage is TRBV5-4 and J usage is TRBJ2-2; D possibly corresponds to TRBD1 (5 bases). The CDR3 consists of 13 residues. Germline values: CDR1 SGHNT, CDR2 YYREEE (reference sequence). V lost 4 bases and J 5 bases, leaving 9 bases between the germline ends. The CDR3 DNA sequence: TGTGCCAGCAGCCCTTGGACAACCGGGGAGCTGTTTTTT. Encoded protein: CASSPWTTGELFF.

This clone was picked up a small number of times. The junction and the germline gene differ at one end; a read error may be behind it. The gene calls are TRBV3-1 (or the pseudogene TRBV3-2) and TRBJ1-1; possibly TRBD1 for D (6 bases). This CDR3 has 15 amino acids. The germline V gene has CDR1 LGHDT and CDR2 YNNKEL (reference sequence). CDR3 sequence: CASSQGSVEIGTINF. CDR3 DNA: TGTGCCAGCAGCCAAGGAAGTGTGGAAATAGGGACAATAAACTTT.

The chain uses TRBV5-6 and TRBJ1-1; D might be TRBD1 (5 bases). Germline loops: CDR1 SGHDT, CDR2 YYEEEE. The V end lost 3 bases, the J end lost 0 bases, and 18 bases lay between the germline ends. This CDR3 spans 17 amino acids. CDR3 residues: CASSSNEHRTMNTEAFF. CDR3 DNA: TGTGCCAGCAGCTCTAACGAACACAGGACCATGAACACTGAAGCTTTCTTT. Supplemented by reference TRBV5-6 and TRBJ1-1, the full variable domain reads DAGVTQSPTHLIKTRGQQVTLRCSPKSGHDTVSWYQQALGQGPQFIFQYYEEEERQRGNFPDRFSGHQFPNYSSELNVNALLLGDSALYLCASSSNEHRTMNTEAFFGQGTRLTVV.